The 2 T cell receptor beta chains listed next were all sequenced from one sample in a study of neurological immune-mediated disorders. TCRdb called the 5' RACE reads again in MiXCR, with one record for every CDR3 protein. This table holds around 68,000 distinct CDR3 sequences, 4.1% found once. The sequenced material came from PBMCs. These receptors all stem from a man aged 50-59 years with multiple sclerosis.

The J gene is TRBJ2-5, the V gene TRBV5-1; 7 bases are a match to TRBD1. The junction had 6 bases not matched to a gene; V was cut back by 4 bases and J by 3 bases. The germline V gene has CDR1 SGHRS and CDR2 YFSETQ. The CDR3 runs to 14 residues. The CDR3 spells CASSGDRKKETQYF. The CDR3 DNA reads as TGCGCCAGCAGCGGGGACAGAAAAAAAGAGACCCAGTACTTC.

This clonotype was detected many times. The chain joins TRBV3-1 to TRBJ2-1; TRBD1 matches at 10 bases. V lost 5 bases to trimming and J lost 4 bases; unmatched junction nucleotides: 5. Germline lookup yields CDR1 LGHDT and CDR2 YNNKEL (reference sequence). There are 15 residues in the CDR3. The CDR3 region has the DNA TGTGCCAGCAGCAAAGGGACAGGGGCGTACAATGAGCAGTTCTTC. Its translation is CASSKGTGAYNEQFF.